This TCR beta chain was recorded in a study of blood T cell repertoires in COVID-19. In the study overall: Acute and convalescent COVID-19 samples came from the United States, Italy and Spain.

Participants were aged about 18 to 100 years from 20 to 30 US areas. Trimming left V 2 bases short and J 2 bases short, with 13 bases between. Germline CDR1 is LGHNA and CDR2 is YNFKEQ. This CDR3 region has 16 residues. Produced via immunoSEQ multiplex PCR; TCRdb's table is partial and in-frame only. The table includes 290,000 or so clones, around 90% detected once. The chain couples TRBV4-2 to TRBJ2-1; a weak D match, TRBD2 (5 bases). This sequence was found in a woman aged 18-35 years with acute COVID-19. Source material: PBMCs or T cells enriched from blood (not recorded which). The CDR3 nucleotides are TGTGCCAGCAGCCAACCGGACTTCGCACCCTACAATGAGCAGTTCTTC. Its translation is CASSQPDFAPYNEQFF.